This T cell receptor (beta chain) came from a study of glioma-infiltrating T cells. General study findings and limits: Only very few CDR3 sequences appeared in both tissue and blood. Non-neoplastic patients had below-expected tissue-blood divergence, while all gliomas exceeded expectation.

The iRepertoire nested amplicon-rescue multiplex PCR amplified TCR alpha and beta CDR3s from RNA. Input was roughly 100-450 ng of tissue mRNA or PBMC total RNA. From the multiplex PCR reads, TCRdb called clonotypes with MiXCR, one entry per CDR3 protein. The sample shows about 180,000 distinct CDR3 sequences, more than 35% of them seen only once. V was pared by 3 bases and J by 6 bases, with 8 bases of the junction left unmatched. This CDR3 is built from 16 residues. The germline V gene encodes CDR1 SGHRS and CDR2 YFSETQ. Note on this clonotype: Its antigen is undetermined.

Sample: glioma tissue, nonneoplastic brain tissue, or PBMCs (not recorded which). This receptor was obtained from a human donor with low-grade glioma or glioblastoma, undergoing nonglioma brain surgery, or in good health (not recorded which). The chain links TRBV5-1 to TRBJ2-3; the match to TRBD2 covers 12 bases. The CDR3 region has the DNA TGCGCCAGCAGCTCGGCACCGGGACTAGCGGGTGATACGCAGTATTTT. Its translation is CASSSAPGLAGDTQYF.